A selection of T cell receptor beta chains follows, all from one sample in a study of blood T cell repertoires in COVID-19. The assay was immunoSEQ multiplex PCR, and TCRdb's table has in-frame clones only and misses some. The sample carries 290,000 or so clones, about 90% recorded once. Input material: PBMCs or T cells enriched from blood (not recorded which). The receptors were gathered from a woman between 18 and 30 years old with acute COVID-19. CDR3s include the opening cysteine and the closing phenylalanine or tryptophan.

j_call v_call cdr3_aa
TRBJ2-7 TRBV7-9 CASSSPDSGLTYEQYF
TRBJ1-2 TRBV10-3 CAISNGPENYGYTF
TRBJ1-1 TRBV18 CASSVTVNTEAFF
TRBJ2-7 TRBV27 CASSSGTGKVEQYF
TRBJ1-1 TRBV12-2 CASRLGTAEAFF
TRBJ2-1 TRBV18 CASSPPGINEQFF
TRBJ1-1 TRBV4-2 CASSQEGDWNTEAFF
TRBJ1-2 TRBV21-1 CASSKKQYQREFDGYTF
TRBJ2-3 TRBV10-3 CAISEGLAGGEDTQYF
TRBJ2-3 TRBV19 CASRTSGRSDTQYF
TRBJ1-2 TRBV7-3 CASSPTLGQGRVDGYTF
TRBJ1-1 TRBV15 CATSRDLGHVGNTEAFF
TRBJ1-6 TRBV10-1 CASRAGDASPLHF
TRBJ2-5 TRBV19 CASSIAGFRETQYF
TRBJ2-7 TRBV5-5 CASSWVGGYEQYF
TRBJ1-5 TRBV5-1 CASSLTDRGQPQPQHF
TRBJ1-5 TRBV2 CASSERGSNQPQHF
TRBJ2-2 TRBV21-1 CASSDFPFGTGCRKGNTGELFF
TRBJ2-3 TRBV28 CASSLTDTQYF
TRBJ2-7 TRBV14 CASSPLGAGVRSYEQYF
TRBJ1-1 TRBV9 CASSAQGNTEAFF
TRBJ2-3 TRBV28 CASSLHSGATDTQYF
TRBJ2-5 TRBV5-5 CASSLTGGETQYF
TRBJ2-5 TRBV19 CASSRWTGGMETQYF
TRBJ2-1 TRBV9 CASGPSGPNNEQFF
TRBJ2-1 TRBV7-3 CASSLSRGLAGGPEQFF
TRBJ1-1 TRBV28 CASSFGISEAFF
TRBJ2-4 TRBV11-3 CASSFRRGIQYF
TRBJ2-1 TRBV27 CASSFRVSYNEQFF
TRBJ1-3 TRBV28 CASSLSGPAGGTGNTIYF
TRBJ1-2 TRBV3-1/TRBV3-2 CASSQDRGTTRVGYTF
TRBJ2-7 TRBV14 CASSQGAGLILGEQYF
TRBJ1-5 TRBV7-9 CASSLFPPEDSYSNQPQHF
TRBJ2-1 TRBV7-3 CASSYNVLAGRGNEQFF
TRBJ2-1 TRBV5-6 CASSWHRGLREQFF
TRBJ1-4 TRBV7-6 CASSTWTGPRSKKLFF
TRBJ2-1 TRBV7-8 CASSRGTSGGLEQFF
TRBJ1-1 TRBV6-5 CATWGTANTEAFF
TRBJ1-5 TRBV19 CASTMEEGGIGNQPQHF
TRBJ2-5 TRBV29-1 CSVTGMEETQYF
TRBJ2-2 TRBV11-2 CASSLHLSGELFF
TRBJ1-2 TRBV11-2 CASSYSGTGGNYGYTF
TRBJ1-2 TRBV19 CASSITQATYGYTF
TRBJ1-1 TRBV5-1 CASSVPFPTGGVTEAFF
TRBJ1-2 TRBV28 CASSSTGPYGYTF
TRBJ2-7 TRBV2 CASSEHRESREQYF
TRBJ2-5 TRBV5-6 CASSFVVAFQETQYF